This T cell receptor beta chain was recovered during a study of T cell responses to AZD1222 COVID-19 vaccine. The table came from immunoSEQ multiplex PCR; TCRdb's copy has only in-frame clones and leaves some out. The table includes 150,000 or so clones, 89% detected once. Findings of the study overall: Clonal diversity was possibly underestimated, and white British individuals and females predominated among donors. Recipients of AZD1222 seropositive at baseline numbered only 5 to 7. Repertoire samples came only from after the peak T cell response.

Germline V CDR1 and CDR2: LNHDA, SQIVND (reference sequence). V was trimmed by 6 bases and J by 6 bases, leaving 9 bases between them. The CDR3 is 12 residues long. This clone came up a few times. Its target is not known. Sequences were derived from peripheral blood, sampled on day 0 of AZD1222 vaccination. The rearrangement joins TRBV19 to TRBJ1-5; D is possibly TRBD1 (6 bases). This sequence originates from an adult in good health. The CDR3 protein is CASSSRGQPQHF. The CDR3 DNA reads TGTGCCAGTAGCAGCAGGGGTCAGCCCCAGCATTTT. Based on the CDR3 plus reference TRBV19 and TRBJ1-5, the full variable domain is DGGITQSPKYLFRKEGQNVTLSCEQNLNHDAMYWYRQDPGQGLRLIYYSQIVNDFQKGDIAEGYSVSREKKESFPLTVTSAQKNPTAFYLCASSSRGQPQHFGDGTRLSIL.